Sequencing of this TCR beta chain was carried out in a study of T cells in narcolepsy. The data were produced by immunoSEQ multiplex PCR, yet TCRdb's version contains in-frame clones alone and is incomplete. The table includes just under 35,000 clones, over 80% detected once. Trimming removed 1 base from V and 8 bases from J; junction bases left unmatched: 5. CDR1 is MGHRA, CDR2 YSYEKL, per germline. This CDR3 has 15 amino acids. The sequencing sample was made of memory (CD45RA-) CD4+ T cells from blood. The sequence was obtained from a human donor in good health. This sequence joins TRBV4-1 and TRBJ2-1; 10 bases fit TRBD2. The CDR3 DNA follows: TGCGCCAGCAGCCAAGCTAGCGGGAGAATATATGAGCAGTTCTTC. Translated, it gives CASSQASGRIYEQFF.